This T cell receptor beta chain was sequenced in a study of beta chain features in type 1 diabetes. For the study at large: Some 110 million sorted cells were examined across all samples. Notes on the study in general: In every one of the four CD4+ subsets, TCRB CDR3s were moderately but significantly shorter in Type 1 diabetes patients.

The CDR3 has 14 amino acids. V lost 6 bases, J lost 1 base, and 3 bases stayed unmatched. The germline V gene encodes CDR1 MNHNY and CDR2 SVGAGI (reference sequence). Expressed TCRB transcripts were sequenced after all isolated RNA was converted to cDNA. Profiled with immunoSEQ multiplex PCR; TCRdb holds only in-frame clones, not every one. The sample records more than 100,000 clones, 25% to 35% being singletons. This clone showed up just a few times. Its antigen remains unidentified. The TCR sequence derives from a woman aged 18-29 years with type 1 diabetes. Sequencing used central memory CD4+ T cells from blood. V is TRBV6-6 and J is TRBJ2-1; TRBD2 aligns across 7 bases. Here the CDR3 reads CASRDGGSYNEQFF. The CDR3 nucleotides read TGTGCCAGCAGAGACGGGGGGTCCTACAATGAGCAGTTCTTC.